The clone carrying this T cell receptor (beta chain) was seen many times. The data are from a study of T cell repertoires in cytomegalovirus infection. Via MiXCR, TCRdb re-called the reads, giving one row per CDR3 protein. This table holds about 230,000 distinct CDR3 sequences, 22% found once. The CDR3 sequence is 16 residues long. The germline CDR1 and CDR2 sequences are MDHEN and SYDVKM. V shed 1 base and J shed 0 bases, with 10 bases lying between them. The chain recombines TRBV28 with TRBJ2-4; D is perhaps TRBD2 (5 bases). Sequencing was carried out using CD8+ T cells from PBMCs. The TCR was taken from a human donor in good health (CMV status not recorded). Some clones in this sample may be carry-over from other donors' samples. This chain's CDR3 is CASSLSRGLAKNIQYF. Here the CDR3 DNA reads TGTGCCAGCAGTTTATCCCGGGGTCTAGCCAAAAACATTCAGTACTTC.